One sample yielded the 10 T cell receptor beta chains listed below, sequenced in a study of beta chain features in type 1 diabetes. Expressed TCRB transcripts were sequenced after all isolated RNA was converted to cDNA. Here immunoSEQ multiplex PCR was the method, and the copy in TCRdb shows in-frame clones only, minus some. The sample records about 650,000 clones, approximately 13% being singletons. Broader study findings: A moderate, significant TCRB CDR3 shortening appeared in type 1 diabetes across four CD4+ subsets.

Their antigen targets remain unknown. Input material: naive CD4+ T cells from blood. These receptors originate from a man aged 25 to 40 with type 1 diabetes.

The genes are TRBV11-3 and TRBJ1-1; D call uncertain. CDR3 size: 12 residues. V dropped 3 bases and J dropped 6 bases, with 8 bases sitting between them. Germline loops: CDR1 SGHNT, CDR2 YENEEA. In nucleotides, the CDR3 is TGTGCCAGCAGCTTCCGGGGTCCTGAAGCTTTCTTT. Its protein product is CASSFRGPEAFF.

The rearrangement links TRBV13 to TRBJ2-3; 7 bases fit TRBD1. Germline V gene lookup returns CDR1 PRHDT and CDR2 FYEKMQ (reference sequence). The CDR3 loop spans 15 amino acids. With 5 bases clipped from V and 2 bases from J, the junction kept 7 bases outside the gene matches. The CDR3 loop reads CASSLWDRSTDTQYF. In DNA, the CDR3 is TGTGCCAGCAGCCTCTGGGACAGATCCACAGATACGCAGTATTTT.

The table lists this clone with a few counts. One end of the junction does not line up with germline, which may come from a read error. The chain employs TRBV5-6 and TRBJ2-3; maybe TRBD1 (5 bases). CDR3 size: 11 residues. Germline CDR1 and CDR2: SGHDT and YYEEEE. CDR3 amino acids: CASSLGETDTF. The CDR3 nucleotides read TGTGCCAGCAGCTTAGGGGAAACGGACACTTTT.

This clone was seen more than once but under ten times. V gene TRBV30 combines with J gene TRBJ2-2; no clear D gene. Trimming took 0 bases from V and 1 from J, leaving 6 bases between them. The length of the CDR3 is 14 residues. In germline, CDR1 is GTSNPN, CDR2 SVGIG (reference sequence). The CDR3 sequence: CAWSVARNTGELFF. CDR3 coding DNA: TGTGCCTGGAGTGTCGCCCGGAACACCGGGGAGCTGTTTTTT.

The chain recombines TRBV5-4 with TRBJ1-4, with D perhaps matching TRBD1 (6 bases). The CDR3 contains 17 residues. The ends were cut back, 4 bases at V and 5 bases at J, with 21 bases in the middle. The germline CDR1 and CDR2 sequences are SGHNT and YYREEE (reference sequence). The CDR3 reads CASSQSPTGQFNEKLFF. For the CDR3, the DNA is TGTGCCAGCAGCCAATCACCTACGGGACAATTCAATGAAAAACTGTTTTTT.

J is TRBJ2-5 and V is TRBV7-2; D is uncertain. The length of the CDR3 is 13 residues. V was shortened by 3 bases and J by 5 bases, with 10 bases between the two germline ends. In germline, CDR1 is SGHTA, CDR2 FQGNSA. CDR3 sequence reads: CASSFVARETQYF. The CDR3 DNA reads as TGTGCCAGCAGCTTTGTCGCGAGGGAGACCCAGTACTTC.

The genes are TRBV6-5 and TRBJ2-5; D might be TRBD2 (5 bases). The CDR3 runs 13 residues. The ends were cut back, 4 bases at V and 2 bases at J, with 8 bases in the middle. Looked up from germline, CDR1 is MNHEY and CDR2 is SVGAGI. The CDR3, as DNA: TGTGCCAGCAGTTCCGGGGATCAAGAGACCCAGTACTTC. Translated, it gives CASSSGDQETQYF.

This clone was counted between two and nine times. V and J are TRBV6-5 and TRBJ2-3, with 10 nucleotides matching TRBD1. The CDR3 length is 15 residues. The J segment lost 11 bases and the V segment lost 9 bases, leaving 17 bases of the junction unmatched. CDR1 is MNHEY and CDR2 is SVGAGI in the germline V gene. The CDR3: CASKIPGQGSFKQYF. DNA for the CDR3: TGTGCCAGTAAAATTCCGGGACAGGGGTCCTTCAAGCAGTATTTT.

This chain joins TRBV9 and TRBJ1-2, with unresolved D. This CDR3 contains 13 residues. In germline, CDR1 is SGDLS, CDR2 YYNGEE. Between the trimmed V and J ends, which lost 0 bases and 3 bases, there was a span of 6 bases. The chain's CDR3 is CASSVEVDYGYTF. The DNA for the CDR3 is TGTGCCAGCAGCGTAGAGGTGGACTATGGCTACACCTTC.

The chain links TRBV11-2 to TRBJ2-7; 11 bases map to TRBD1. The CDR3 is made up of 15 amino acids. Losses at the gene ends were 5 bases for V and 3 bases for J; bases not matched to a gene: 6. Germline V gene data show CDR1 as SGHAT and CDR2 as FQNNGV. CDR3 coding DNA: TGTGCCAGCAGCCTAGGGACAGGGGGAAGCTACGAGCAGTACTTC. Translating gives CASSLGTGGSYEQYF.